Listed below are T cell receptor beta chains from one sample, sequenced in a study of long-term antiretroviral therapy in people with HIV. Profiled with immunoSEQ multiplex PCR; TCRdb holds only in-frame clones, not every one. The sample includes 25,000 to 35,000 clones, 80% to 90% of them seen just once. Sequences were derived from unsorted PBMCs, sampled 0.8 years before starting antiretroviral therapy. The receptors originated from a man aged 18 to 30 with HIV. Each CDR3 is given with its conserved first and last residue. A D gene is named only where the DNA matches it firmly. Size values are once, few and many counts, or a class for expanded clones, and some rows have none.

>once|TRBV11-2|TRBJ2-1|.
TGTGCCAGCAGCTTCTTCCCACACCGACAGCTCTACAATGAGCAGTTCTTC
CASSFFPHRQLYNEQFF
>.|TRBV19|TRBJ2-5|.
TGTGCCAGTAGTTACGTGGGAACCCAGTACTTC
CASSYVGTQYF
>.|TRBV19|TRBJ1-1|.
TGTGCCAGTAGTATATTTGGAAGGAGGGACTTGAACACTGAAGCTTTCTTT
CASSIFGRRDLNTEAFF
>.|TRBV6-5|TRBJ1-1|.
TGTGCCAGCAGTTACTCCCCCAGATTGAACACTGAAGCTTTCTTT
CASSYSPRLNTEAFF
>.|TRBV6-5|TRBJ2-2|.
TGTGCCAGCAGTTCTCAGGGACCCGGGGAGCTGTTTTTT
CASSSQGPGELFF
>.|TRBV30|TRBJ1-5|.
TGTGCCTGGGCGGGGGAGAACAATCAGCCCCAGCATTTT
CAWAGENNQPQHF
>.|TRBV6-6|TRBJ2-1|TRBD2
TGTGCCAGCAGTTGGGAGGGAGGGAATGAGCAGTTCTTC
CASSWEGGNEQFF
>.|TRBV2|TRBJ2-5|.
TGTGCCAGCCTCCGTACATCAGCGGCAGGGGAGACCCAGTACTTC
CASLRTSAAGETQYF
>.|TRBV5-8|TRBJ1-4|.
TGTGCCAGCAGCTTTGTCGGGAGATCAACTAATGAAAAACTGTTTTTT
CASSFVGRSTNEKLFF
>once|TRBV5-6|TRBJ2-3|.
TGTGCCAGCAGCTTAGGCACCACAGATACGCAGTATTTT
CASSLGTTDTQYF
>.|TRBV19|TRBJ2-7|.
TGTGCCAGTCGTTCGGGAGCCGAGCAGTACTTC
CASRSGAEQYF
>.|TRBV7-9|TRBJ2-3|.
TGTGCCAGCAGCACGACCGCCACAGATACGCAGTATTTT
CASSTTATDTQYF
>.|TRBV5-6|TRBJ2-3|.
TGTGCCAGCAGCTTGATGGCCTCGGTGGCTACAAGCACAGATACGCAGTATTTT
CASSLMASVATSTDTQYF
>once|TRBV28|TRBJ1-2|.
TGTGCCAGCAGTTTACCGGAAGGAGTCTACACCTTC
CASSLPEGVYTF
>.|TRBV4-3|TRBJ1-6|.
TGCGCCAGCAGCCAAGGACTGTCGTTGGTTTCACCCCTCCACTTT
CASSQGLSLVSPLHF
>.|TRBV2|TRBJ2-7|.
TGTGCCACCCAGGGGGGGGAAGACACTTACGAGCAGTACTTC
CATQGGEDTYEQYF
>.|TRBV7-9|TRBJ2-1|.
TGTGCCAGCAGCTTAGGAGAGATCCATACCTATAATGAGCAGTTCTTC
CASSLGEIHTYNEQFF
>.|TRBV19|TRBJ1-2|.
TGTGCCAGTAGCCAACCGGGACGCAAGCCCGATGGCTACACCTTC
CASSQPGRKPDGYTF
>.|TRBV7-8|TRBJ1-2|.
TGTGCCAGCAGCTTAGCAGGGCGGATGAACTATGGCTACACCTTC
CASSLAGRMNYGYTF
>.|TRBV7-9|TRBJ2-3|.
TGTGCCAGCAGCTTAACTGTGGGGAGTACAGATACGCAGTATTTT
CASSLTVGSTDTQYF
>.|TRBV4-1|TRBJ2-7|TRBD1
TGCGCCAGCAGTCTAGGGAGACAGGGCCCATACGAGCAGTACTTC
CASSLGRQGPYEQYF
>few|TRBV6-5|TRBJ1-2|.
TGTGCCAGCCGACCCGGGACGGCCTCATATGGCTACACCTTC
CASRPGTASYGYTF
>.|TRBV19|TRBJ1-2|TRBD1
TGTGCCAGTAGTATAGTTTCCAGGGGGCTCGGTGGCTACACCTTC
CASSIVSRGLGGYTF
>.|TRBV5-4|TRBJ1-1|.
TGTGCCAGCAGCGCCGTTAAAGGGCCGACGGTGCCCACTGAAGCTTTCTTT
CASSAVKGPTVPTEAFF
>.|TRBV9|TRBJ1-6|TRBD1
TGTGCCAGCAGCGTAGCTGGACAGGGGGCCGCACCCCTCCACTTT
CASSVAGQGAAPLHF
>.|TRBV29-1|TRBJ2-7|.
TGCAGCGTGTCCCGGAACCCCTACGAGCAGTACTTC
CSVSRNPYEQYF
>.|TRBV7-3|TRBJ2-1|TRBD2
TGTGCCAGCAGCCCGGGACTAGCGAACAATGAGCAGTTCTTC
CASSPGLANNEQFF
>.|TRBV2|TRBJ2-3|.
TGTGCCAGCAGCCCCTACCGAGGAGGGATCACAGATACGCAGTATTTT
CASSPYRGGITDTQYF
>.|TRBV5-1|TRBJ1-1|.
TGCGCCAGCATACCGGGTGGGGGTACGAACACTGAAGCTTTCTTT
CASIPGGGTNTEAFF
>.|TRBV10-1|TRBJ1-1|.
TGCGCCAGCAGTGAGTCGAGGGGGTCTAATGGGCACACTGAAGCTTTCTTT
CASSESRGSNGHTEAFF
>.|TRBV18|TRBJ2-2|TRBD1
TGTGCCAGCTCACCAACCCCACCAGGGGGCTTAACCGGGGAGCTGTTTTTT
CASSPTPPGGLTGELFF
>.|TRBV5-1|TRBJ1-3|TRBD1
TGCGCCAGCACCCCCGGACAGGGTGGTGGAAACACCATATATTTT
CASTPGQGGGNTIYF
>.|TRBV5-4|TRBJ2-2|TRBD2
TGTGCCAGCAGCTTGGGGGGACTAGCGGGGGGACCCTTGAACACCGGGGAGCTGTTTTTT
CASSLGGLAGGPLNTGELFF